The present TCR beta chain was sequenced within a study of shared clonotypes between healthy human individuals. Regarding the study as a whole: It was observed that roughly 5.4% of naive CD4 clonotypes were shared across several donors. Few donors restricted represented genetic and exposure-history diversity. In contrast to clonotypes shared by all four donors, non-shared clonotypes had lower generation probabilities.

This clone occurred a few times. The antigen is undetermined. This sample also contains other DNA sequences that code for the same CDR3. Selected positively for CCR7 and CD45RO-negative, naive CD8 cells excluded terminally differentiated effector memory CD45RA+ cells. Original methodology: As immunoSEQ supplied junction-only sequences (without quality scores), filtering differed. Sequencing was performed with immunoSEQ multiplex PCR; in TCRdb, only in-frame clones are kept and a portion is missing. That table supplies the V and J calls and clone size; D and trimming were determined from the DNA. The sample has roughly 2 million clones, about 95% seen once. V was trimmed by 1 base and J by 4 bases, leaving 5 bases between them. Germline-derived CDR1 and CDR2 are LNHDA and SQIVND (reference sequence). The CDR3 covers 12 residues.

The source material was naive CD8+ T cells sorted from blood. This rearrangement joins TRBV19 to TRBJ2-7; D may be TRBD2 (5 bases). The sequence derives from a man aged 18-30 years in good health. This chain's CDR3 is CASSIGGYEQYF. DNA of the CDR3: TGTGCCAGTAGTATAGGAGGGTACGAGCAGTACTTC.